These 11 T cell receptor beta chains were sequenced from one sample in a study of cytomegalovirus exposure and HLA in healthy donors. The study ran its PCR with 60 Vbeta and 13 Jbeta primers. Clones were sequenced by immunoSEQ multiplex PCR, and TCRdb holds only the in-frame ones, with some missing. The sample consists of more than 150,000 clones, roughly 80% of them appearing once. Sequenced sample: PBMCs. These receptors originate from a male donor in good health and CMV-seronegative.

V usage is TRBV2 and J usage is TRBJ2-6; D remains unclear. The V and J ends lost 11 bases and 0 bases respectively, with 8 bases between them. The germline CDR1 and CDR2 sequences are SNHLY and FYNNEI. The CDR3 sequence is 13 residues long. The CDR3 reads CAGESSGANVLTF. CDR3 DNA sequence: TGTGCCGGAGAGAGCTCTGGGGCCAACGTCCTGACTTTC.

This sequence joins TRBV10-3 and TRBJ2-7; 10 positions match TRBD2. In germline, CDR1 is ENHRY, CDR2 SYGVKD. This CDR3 contains 14 residues. V lost 7 bases to trimming and J lost 2 bases; unmatched junction nucleotides: 5. In nucleotides, the CDR3 is TGTGCCATCAAGCTAGCGGGAGAGGCCTACGAGCAGTACTTC. It codes for CAIKLAGEAYEQYF.

The chain recombines TRBV7-3 with TRBJ2-7; maybe TRBD2 (6 bases). V lost 0 bases to trimming and J lost 2 bases, with 8 bases between them. The CDR3 is 14 residues long. CDR1 and CDR2 from the germline V gene are SGHTA and FQGTGA. CDR3 sequence: CASSLTSGTYEQYF. In DNA form, the CDR3 reads TGTGCCAGCAGCTTAACTAGCGGAACCTACGAGCAGTACTTC.

The chain recombines TRBV2 with TRBJ2-7; 8 nucleotides agree with TRBD2. The junction had 7 bases not matched to a gene; V was cut back by 3 bases and J by 6 bases. The CDR3 is made up of 14 amino acids. In germline, CDR1 is SNHLY, CDR2 FYNNEI. DNA for the CDR3: TGTGCCAGCAGTGAGGGACTAGGGTTGAGCGAGCAGTACTTC. This codes for CASSEGLGLSEQYF.

The chain recombines TRBV2 with TRBJ2-5, with TRBD1 identical over 11 bases. This CDR3 spans 14 amino acids. V shed 5 bases, J shed 9 bases, and the junction held 8 bases outside the gene matches. Germline values: CDR1 SNHLY, CDR2 FYNNEI. CDR3 in DNA: TGTGCCAGCAGTACCGGGACAGGGGGGGGGTCCCAGTACTTC. This translates into CASSTGTGGGSQYF.

This clone showed up just once. The CDR3 here is CASNVYSSYEQYF. CDR3 nucleotide sequence: TGTGCCAGCAATGTCTATAGCTCCTACGAGCAGTACTTC. The rearrangement uses TRBV6-6 and TRBJ2-5; D gene unclear. The J call could be wrong; TRBJ2-7 is a better fit for the DNA end. This CDR3 contains 13 residues. CDR1 MNHNY and CDR2 SVGAGI come from the germline V gene (reference sequence).

This clone was recorded a few times. The chain couples TRBV10-3 to TRBJ1-4; 8 bases match TRBD1. The CDR3 runs to 15 residues. CDR1 and CDR2 (germline): ENHRY, SYGVKD. V lost 6 bases and J lost 0; bases outside the gene matches: 3. Written as DNA, the CDR3 is TGTGCCATCAGCTCGGACAGGGCAACTAATGAAAAACTGTTTTTT. Its translation is CAISSDRATNEKLFF.

This clone showed up just a few times. The V call is TRBV5-4, the J call TRBJ2-5; 7 bases fit TRBD1. Trimming took 4 bases from V and 2 from J; bases not matched to a gene: 5. The CDR3 runs to 14 residues. The V gene's germline CDR1 is SGHNT and CDR2 YYREEE (reference sequence). CDR3 amino acids: CASSMDRPQETQYF. In DNA, the CDR3 is TGTGCCAGCAGCATGGACAGGCCGCAAGAGACCCAGTACTTC.

A single count supports this clone. The chain links TRBV5-1 to TRBJ2-3, with D unclear. Germline assignment: CDR1 SGHRS and CDR2 YFSETQ. The CDR3 sequence is 13 residues long. The V end lost 0 bases, the J end lost 5 bases, and 7 bases lay between the germline ends. CDR3 residues: CASSLDRVDTQYF. The CDR3 bases are TGCGCCAGCAGCTTGGACCGGGTAGATACGCAGTATTTT. Filled out from reference TRBV5-1 and TRBJ2-3, the complete variable domain reads KAGVTQTPRYLIKTRGQQVTLSCSPISGHRSVSWYQQTPGQGLQFLFEYFSETQRNKGNFPGRFSGRQFSNSRSEMNVSTLELGDSALYLCASSLDRVDTQYFGPGTRLTVL.

The V call is TRBV7-3, the J call TRBJ2-7, with D perhaps matching TRBD2 (5 bases). Germline lookup yields CDR1 SGHTA and CDR2 FQGTGA. This CDR3 contains 14 residues. V was clipped by 6 bases and J by 2 bases, with 14 bases between them. CDR3 sequence: CASSPSHSTYEQYF. CDR3 coding DNA: TGTGCCAGCAGTCCTAGCCACTCCACCTACGAGCAGTACTTC.

This clone was picked up one time. The chain couples TRBV6-5 to TRBJ1-4; 7 nucleotides match TRBD1. This CDR3 has 15 amino acids. The germline V gene encodes CDR1 MNHEY and CDR2 SVGAGI. Trimming cost V 5 bases and J 3 bases; bases outside gene matches: 6. CDR3 DNA: TGTGCCAGCAGTCAAGACGGGACAGCTAATGAAAAACTGTTTTTT. It translates to CASSQDGTANEKLFF.